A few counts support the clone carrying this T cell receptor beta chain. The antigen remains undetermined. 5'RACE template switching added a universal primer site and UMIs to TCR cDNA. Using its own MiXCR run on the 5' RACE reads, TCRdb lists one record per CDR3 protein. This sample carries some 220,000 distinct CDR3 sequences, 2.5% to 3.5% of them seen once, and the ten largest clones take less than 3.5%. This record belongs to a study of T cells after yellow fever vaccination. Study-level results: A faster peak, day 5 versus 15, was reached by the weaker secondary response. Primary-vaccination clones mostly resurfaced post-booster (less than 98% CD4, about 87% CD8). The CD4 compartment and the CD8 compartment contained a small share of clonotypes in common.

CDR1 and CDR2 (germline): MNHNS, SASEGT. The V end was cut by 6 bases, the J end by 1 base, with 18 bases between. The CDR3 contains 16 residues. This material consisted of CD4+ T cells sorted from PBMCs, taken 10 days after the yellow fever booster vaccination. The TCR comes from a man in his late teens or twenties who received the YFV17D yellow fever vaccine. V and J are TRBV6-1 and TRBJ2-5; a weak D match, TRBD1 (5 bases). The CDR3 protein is CASRRTLAGFQETQYF. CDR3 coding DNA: TGTGCCAGCAGGAGAACGCTGGCAGGGTTCCAAGAGACCCAGTACTTC.